Presented here are 20 T cell receptor beta chains from one specimen sequenced in a study of blood T cells in healthy people across ages. Then a second PCR, running roughly 7 to 12 cycles, was carried out with a sample-barcoded 5' primer and a J-beta primer mix. TCRdb ran MiXCR on the 5' RACE reads and lists one entry per CDR3 protein. The table lists 1 million to 1.2 million distinct CDR3 sequences, roughly two fifths of them singletons. Sequences were obtained from blood. Receptors originate from a man between 18 and 29 years old in good health.

This clonotype was seen at least ten times. The chain links TRBV12-3 or TRBV12-4 to TRBJ2-3, with D perhaps TRBD2 (6 bases). V shed 4 bases and J shed 2 bases, with 13 bases lying between them. The CDR3 totals 15 residues. The CDR3 here is CASSWRASTTDTQYF. The CDR3 bases are TGTGCCAGCAGTTGGAGGGCCTCTACCACAGATACGCAGTATTTT.

The table lists this clonotype with a few counts. This chain connects TRBV12-3 or TRBV12-4 to TRBJ2-1; maybe TRBD1 (6 bases). Deletions cut 4 bases from V and 8 bases from J, with 15 bases between. The CDR3 length is 14 residues. The CDR3 is CASSSMTGRDEQFF. The CDR3 DNA follows: TGTGCCAGCAGTTCCATGACAGGTCGAGATGAGCAGTTCTTC.

The rearrangement uses TRBV18 and TRBJ2-5; D possibly matches TRBD1 or TRBD2 (5 bases each). In germline, CDR1 is KGHSH, CDR2 LQKENI. CDR3 length equals 16 residues. Trimming removed 5 bases at V and 5 bases at J, with 21 bases between. The CDR3 bases are TGTGCCAGCTCATCTATCCGGGACCCACAAGCCGAGACCCAGTACTTC. It translates to CASSSIRDPQAETQYF.

This clonotype appeared a few times. The chain links TRBV5-5 to TRBJ2-1, with D maybe TRBD2 (5 bases). This CDR3 has 14 residues. Trimming shortened V by 0 bases and J by 3 bases, and 7 bases separated the two germline ends. Germline CDR1 and CDR2: SGHKS and YYEKEE (reference sequence). The CDR3 region has the DNA TGTGCCAGCAGCTTGGTCGGGGACTACAATGAGCAGTTCTTC. It translates to CASSLVGDYNEQFF.

This clonotype has a single count. The chain employs TRBV7-8 and TRBJ2-3, with 11 bases identical to TRBD2. Trimming cost V 1 base and J 0 bases; bases outside gene matches: 6. The CDR3 has 18 residues. CDR1 SGHVS and CDR2 FQNEAQ come from the germline V gene. CDR3 in DNA: TGTGCCAGCAGCTTAGTCCCCATAGCGGGAGGGAGCACAGATACGCAGTATTTT. Its protein is CASSLVPIAGGSTDTQYF.

This clonotype was observed a handful of times. The genes are TRBV15 and TRBJ1-4; a possible D gene is TRBD1 (5 bases). The CDR3 covers 16 residues. The germline CDR1 and CDR2 sequences are LNHNV and YYDKDF (reference sequence). Trimming took off 3 bases at V and 1 base at J, with 12 bases between the two ends. The CDR3 DNA is TGTGCCACCAGCAGGGGGACTAGGGGAACTAATGAAAAACTGTTTTTT. Translation gives CATSRGTRGTNEKLFF.

This clonotype turned up a few times. The V and J genes are TRBV6-1 and TRBJ2-5; D is unclear. Germline lookup yields CDR1 MNHNS and CDR2 SASEGT. This CDR3 region has 13 residues. Trimming left V 2 bases short and J 8 bases short, with 12 bases between. This CDR3 is CASSELGVSTQYF. For the CDR3, the DNA is TGTGCCAGCAGTGAACTAGGTGTGTCCACCCAGTACTTC.

The chain uses TRBV7-9 and TRBJ1-1; TRBD1 matches at 7 bases. CDR3 size: 14 residues. Germline V gene data show CDR1 as SEHNR and CDR2 as FQNEAQ (reference sequence). The junction had 8 bases not matched to a gene; V was cut back by 2 bases and J by 8 bases. The CDR3 coding sequence is TGTGCCAGCAGCTTAAGAGGGGGCGTAAGAGAAGCTTTCTTT. This sequence encodes CASSLRGGVREAFF.

J is TRBJ1-1 and V is TRBV25-1, with TRBD1 as a possible D gene (5 bases). The V and J ends lost 5 bases and 5 bases respectively, with 9 bases between them. Germline V gene sequence: CDR1 MGHDK, CDR2 SYGVNS. This CDR3 spans 12 amino acids. The CDR3: CASSMGRTEAFF. The CDR3 DNA follows: TGTGCCAGCAGTATGGGACGAACTGAAGCTTTCTTT.

This clonotype was seen a few times. This sequence joins TRBV2 and TRBJ2-1, with a weak D call TRBD1 (6 bases). The V gene lost 6 bases and the J gene lost 0 bases, with 12 bases spanning the gap. From germline, CDR1 is SNHLY and CDR2 FYNNEI. This CDR3 is built from 15 residues. The CDR3 DNA is TGTGCCAGCAGCAGGGGAATTAGCTCCTACAATGAGCAGTTCTTC. This gives the protein CASSRGISSYNEQFF.

This sequence joins TRBV6-5 and TRBJ2-1; D not resolved. Germline CDR1 and CDR2: MNHEY and SVGAGI. The V gene lost 2 bases and the J gene lost 0 bases, with 8 bases spanning the gap. This CDR3 has 15 amino acids. The CDR3 coding sequence is TGTGCCAGCAGTTACATCCGTAACTCCTACAATGAGCAGTTCTTC. Protein sequence: CASSYIRNSYNEQFF.

This clonotype was counted at least ten times. The chain has TRBV29-1 and TRBJ2-1; 8 nucleotides align to TRBD1. The CDR3 loop spans 13 amino acids. Trimming removed 7 bases from V and 5 bases from J; junction bases left unmatched: 7. The germline V gene has CDR1 SQVTM and CDR2 ANQGSEA. The CDR3 coding sequence is TGCAGCGGAGGACAGGGTTTCAACAATGAGCAGTTCTTC. Translated: CSGGQGFNNEQFF.

The sample holds one count of this clonotype. The rearrangement uses TRBV6-2 or TRBV6-3 and TRBJ2-1, with D possibly being TRBD1 (5 bases). The J call is uncertain, as TRBJ2-7 better fits the DNA end. This CDR3 has 14 residues. Germline CDR1 MNHEY, CDR2 SVGEGT. The CDR3 here is CASSDHDSSNEQYF. The CDR3 DNA sequence: TGTGCCAGCAGTGATCACGACAGCTCCAATGAGCAGTACTTC.

This clonotype was recorded a few times. V gene TRBV28 combines with J gene TRBJ2-2; 7 bases agree with TRBD1. Germline values: CDR1 MDHEN, CDR2 SYDVKM. Germline trimming cut 8 bases from V and 2 bases from J; bases unmatched to any gene: 2. The CDR3 consists of 13 residues. CDR3 DNA: TGTGCCAGCGGGACAGCCAACACCGGGGAGCTGTTTTTT. Residues: CASGTANTGELFF.

The CDR3 region is CASSMEGRDHQPQHF. As DNA, the CDR3 is TGCGCCAGCAGCATGGAGGGCAGGGACCATCAGCCCCAGCATTTT. The chain is built from TRBV5-1 and TRBJ1-5, with a tentative D call TRBD1 (5 bases). The CDR3 spans 15 residues. The V gene's germline CDR1 is SGHRS and CDR2 YFSETQ. Trimming removed 4 bases from V and 5 bases from J, with 16 bases in between.

This clonotype was recorded many times. A read error may produce the germline difference seen at one junction end. This chain joins TRBV5-1 and TRBJ2-3; D perhaps matches TRBD2 (7 bases). CDR3 length equals 15 residues. The germline CDR1 and CDR2 sequences are SGHRS and YFSETQ. The CDR3 region has the DNA TGTGCCAGCAGCTCCAGCGGGACAAGCACAGATACGCAGTATTTT. It encodes CASSSSGTSTDTQYF. The full variable domain, rest sourced from reference TRBV5-1 and TRBJ2-3, is KAGVTQTPRYLIKTRGQQVTLSCSPISGHRSVSWYQQTPGQGLQFLFEYFSETQRNKGNFPGRFSGRQFSNSRSEMNVSTLELGDSALYLCASSSSGTSTDTQYFGPGTRLTVL.

With regard to this clonotype: One junction end disagrees with the germline gene, perhaps due to a read error. This rearrangement joins TRBV4-3 to TRBJ1-4; no definite D call. The CDR3 length is 16 residues. Germline lookup yields CDR1 LGHNA and CDR2 YSLEER. This CDR3 is CASSQASARRNENLFF. The CDR3 region has the DNA TGCGCCAGCAGCCAAGCCTCGGCCCGGAGAAATGAAAACCTGTTTTTT.

A few counts support this clonotype. The chain uses TRBV7-9 and TRBJ2-1; unclear D gene. The CDR3 is 15 residues long. The germline V gene encodes CDR1 SEHNR and CDR2 FQNEAQ (reference sequence). Deletions cut 1 base from V and 2 bases from J, with 9 bases between. The DNA of the CDR3 is TGTGCCAGCAGCTTAGAAACATTCACCTACAATGAGCAGTTCTTC. Its translation: CASSLETFTYNEQFF.

V usage is TRBV7-6 and J usage is TRBJ2-1, with a tentative D call TRBD1 (6 bases). CDR3 size: 15 residues. Looked up from germline, CDR1 is SGHVS and CDR2 is FNYEAQ. The V end was cut by 3 bases, the J end by 7 bases, with 16 bases between. CDR3 amino acids: CASSFRGGIMNEQFF. DNA for the CDR3: TGTGCCAGCAGCTTTAGAGGGGGTATTATGAATGAGCAGTTCTTC.

The chain recombines TRBV27 with TRBJ2-3; D is unresolved. Germline lookup yields CDR1 MNHEY and CDR2 SMNVEV (reference sequence). This CDR3 has 12 amino acids. V was shortened by 5 bases and J by 8 bases, with 11 bases between the two germline ends. The CDR3 spells CASSLQVGTQYF. Here the CDR3 DNA reads TGTGCCAGCAGTCTCCAGGTCGGTACGCAGTATTTT.